One T cell receptor (beta chain) is described in this entry. The entry originates in a study of CD8 T cells in Susac syndrome. CDR3 length: 12 residues. V lost 3 bases to trimming and J lost 4 bases, with 6 bases between them. RNA, at roughly 0.5 to 1 ug, was reverse transcribed with random hexamers. TCRdb reanalysed the immunoSEQ multiplex PCR reads using MiXCR and keeps one entry per CDR3 protein. The sample includes more than 95,000 distinct CDR3 sequences, 80% to 95% of them seen just once. This rearrangement joins TRBV12-3 or TRBV12-4 to TRBJ1-2; D uncertain. Source material: CD8+ T cells from PBMCs. The receptor's source is a human donor with multiple sclerosis. DNA for the CDR3: TGTGCCAGCAGTTTGCCGGGCTATGGCTACACCTTC. This codes for CASSLPGYGYTF.